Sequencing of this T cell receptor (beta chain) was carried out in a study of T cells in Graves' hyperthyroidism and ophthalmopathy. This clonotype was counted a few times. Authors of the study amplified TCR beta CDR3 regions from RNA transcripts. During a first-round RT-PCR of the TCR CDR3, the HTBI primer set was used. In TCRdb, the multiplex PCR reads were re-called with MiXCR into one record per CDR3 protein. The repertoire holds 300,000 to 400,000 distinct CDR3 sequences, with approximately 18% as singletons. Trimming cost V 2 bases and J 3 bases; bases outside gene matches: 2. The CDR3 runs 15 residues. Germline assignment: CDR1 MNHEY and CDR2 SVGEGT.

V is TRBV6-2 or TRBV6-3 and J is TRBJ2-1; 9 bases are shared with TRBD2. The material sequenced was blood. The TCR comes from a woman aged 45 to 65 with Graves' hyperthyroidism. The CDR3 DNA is TGTGCCAGCAGTTACGGGACTAGCATCTACAATGAGCAGTTCTTC. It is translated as CASSYGTSIYNEQFF.